The source of this T cell receptor (beta chain) is a study of blood T cell repertoires in COVID-19. The wider study: Sources were T cells, B-cell-depleted T cells, or PBMCs; the material itself was cDNA or gDNA.

Authors' methods: By means of reference gene primer amplification, nucleated cell counts were estimated. Produced via immunoSEQ multiplex PCR; TCRdb's table is partial and in-frame only. For V, J and clone size, that table is used; D and trimming come from the DNA. This sample carries just under 20,000 clones, 80% to 90% of them seen once, and the ten largest clones take roughly 30%. The germline V gene has CDR1 KGHSH and CDR2 LQKENI. This CDR3 is built from 14 residues. This clone has a single count. One junction end disagrees with the germline gene, perhaps due to a read error. This receptor was identified in a human donor with active COVID-19. The donor label of this sample is uncertain. This chain uses TRBV18 with TRBJ2-7; 14 nucleotides agree with TRBD2. Sequencing was carried out using peripheral blood. The CDR3 coding sequence is TGTGCCAGCTCCCCAGGGACTAGCGGGAGTCAAAGGGACTTC. Translation gives CASSPGTSGSQRDF.